A single sample gave rise to the 30 T cell receptor beta chains below, sequenced in a study of cytomegalovirus exposure and HLA in healthy donors (dated by TCRdb to 2016 to 2017). The method was the immunoSEQ multiplex PCR assay. TCRdb provides this immuneACCESS table in a form limited to in-frame rearrangements. Some clones are lacking; in checked studies, under half of them reflect an unresolved V gene, and why the rest are absent is not known. Here the sample has tens of thousands of clones; about 87% occur a single time. The ten largest clones take up around 4% of the sample. Sequenced input: PBMCs. The receptor set was obtained from a woman younger than 35 in good health and CMV-seropositive.

Written as DNA, the CDR3 is TGTGCCAGCAGACCCACTAGCGGGAGTGGCGGGGAGCTGTTTTTT. Translation gives CASRPTSGSGGELFF. The rearrangement uses TRBV2 and TRBJ2-2, with 11 nucleotides matching TRBD2. V shed 6 bases, J shed 7 bases, and the junction held 7 bases outside the gene matches. Germline CDR1 and CDR2: SNHLY and FYNNEI. The CDR3 length is 15 residues.

The chain combines TRBV29-1 with TRBJ1-1, with D perhaps TRBD1 (6 bases). V was shortened by 7 bases and J by 0 bases, with 12 bases between the two germline ends. The CDR3 length is 13 residues. Germline V gene sequence: CDR1 SQVTM, CDR2 ANQGSEA. CDR3 amino acids: CSGGGDMNTEAFF. The CDR3 DNA sequence: TGCAGCGGGGGAGGGGACATGAACACTGAAGCTTTCTTT.

The chain combines TRBV25-1 with TRBJ2-1; 9 nucleotides align to TRBD2. The germline V gene has CDR1 MGHDK and CDR2 SYGVNS. V trimming: 6 bases; J trimming: 9 bases; junction bases outside the gene matches: 18. This CDR3 comprises 17 residues. The DNA of the CDR3 is TGTGCCAGCAGCCCCCCTAGGGGCGGGAGGGGGGTCGGTGAGCAGTTCTTC. It codes for CASSPPRGGRGVGEQFF. The full variable domain, rest sourced from reference TRBV25-1 and TRBJ2-1, is EADIYQTPRYLVIGTGKKITLECSQTMGHDKMYWYQQDPGMELHLIHYSYGVNSTEKGDLSSESTVSRIRTEHFPLTLESARPSHTSQYLCASSPPRGGRGVGEQFFGPGTRLTVL.

This clone was seen once. The rearrangement joins TRBV5-1 to TRBJ2-2; no definite D call. CDR1 and CDR2 from the germline V gene are SGHRS and YFSETQ. V lost 5 bases and J 4 bases, leaving 6 bases between the germline ends. The CDR3 contains 12 residues. The CDR3 reads CASRVGTGELFF. For the CDR3, the DNA is TGCGCCAGCAGGGTCGGCACCGGGGAGCTGTTTTTT.

The J gene is TRBJ2-5, the V gene TRBV9; TRBD2 matches 7 bases. V lost 0 bases to trimming and J lost 2 bases; unmatched junction nucleotides: 10. The germline CDR1 and CDR2 sequences are SGDLS and YYNGEE. The CDR3 runs to 17 residues. The CDR3 region is CASSVGGRGGGQETQYF. Written as DNA, the CDR3 is TGTGCCAGCAGCGTAGGTGGGAGGGGCGGCGGACAAGAGACCCAGTACTTC.

The J gene is TRBJ2-6, the V gene TRBV6-4; D gene uncertain. The CDR3 has 15 amino acids. CDR1 and CDR2 (germline): MRHNA, SNTAGT. Trimming took off 0 bases at V and 0 bases at J, with 3 bases between the two ends. In DNA, the CDR3 is TGTGCCAGCAGTGACTCCAACTCTGGGGCCAACGTCCTGACTTTC. This translates into CASSDSNSGANVLTF.

The rearrangement links TRBV6-1 to TRBJ2-6, with D possibly matching TRBD2 (6 bases). Deletions cut 1 base from V and 2 bases from J, with 6 bases between. The CDR3 loop spans 15 amino acids. Germline V lookup: CDR1 MNHNS, CDR2 SASEGT. The CDR3 reads CASSEGEAGANVLTF. The CDR3 region has the DNA TGTGCCAGCAGTGAAGGGGAGGCTGGGGCCAACGTCCTGACTTTC.

The gene calls are TRBV6-5 and TRBJ2-3; no clear D. The germline V gene has CDR1 MNHEY and CDR2 SVGAGI. Trimming stripped 6 bases from V and 4 bases from J, with 11 bases between. This CDR3 is 13 amino acids long. For the CDR3, the DNA is TGTGCCAGCAGGCGACCAGGCTCAGATACGCAGTATTTT. Its translation: CASRRPGSDTQYF.

The rearrangement links TRBV5-6 to TRBJ1-5; perhaps TRBD1 as D (6 bases). The CDR3 is made up of 16 amino acids. V was shortened by 0 bases and J by 4 bases, with 14 bases between the two germline ends. The germline CDR1 and CDR2 sequences are SGHDT and YYEEEE. The DNA for the CDR3 is TGTGCCAGCAGCTTGGGAGCGGGGGCACGTAATCAGCCCCAGCATTTT. This codes for CASSLGAGARNQPQHF.

This chain links TRBV6-5 with TRBJ2-6; D unclear. Germline CDR1 MNHEY, CDR2 SVGAGI. CDR3 size: 15 residues. V lost 0 bases to trimming and J lost 0 bases, with 3 bases between them. In DNA form, the CDR3 reads TGTGCCAGCAGTTACTCTTACTCTGGGGCCAACGTCCTGACTTTC. Protein: CASSYSYSGANVLTF.

The chain has TRBV28 and TRBJ2-1; TRBD2 matches 10 bases. This CDR3 is built from 14 residues. Per germline, CDR1 MDHEN and CDR2 SYDVKM. V lost 3 bases to trimming and J lost 4 bases; unmatched junction nucleotides: 0. CDR3: CASSLTSGYNEQFF. CDR3 nucleotide sequence: TGTGCCAGCAGTTTGACTAGCGGGTACAATGAGCAGTTCTTC.

The rearrangement uses TRBV6-5 and TRBJ2-3; 9 bases line up with TRBD1. V lost 2 bases and J lost 7; bases outside the gene matches: 10. This CDR3 has 16 residues. Germline V gene lookup returns CDR1 MNHEY and CDR2 SVGAGI. CDR3 DNA sequence: TGTGCCAGCAGTTACGCCCCGGGACAGGGAAAAAATACGCAGTATTTT. This translates into CASSYAPGQGKNTQYF.

The chain recombines TRBV29-1 with TRBJ2-2; 15 bases fit TRBD2. Unmatched junction bases numbered 10, after V lost 7 bases and J lost 4 bases. Germline CDR1 SQVTM, CDR2 ANQGSEA. The CDR3 length is 17 residues. CDR3 protein: CSARGLAGGPGTGELFF. The CDR3 DNA is TGCAGCGCCAGAGGACTAGCGGGGGGGCCGGGCACCGGGGAGCTGTTTTTT.

The gene calls are TRBV4-2 and TRBJ1-1; TRBD1 matches at 8 bases. The CDR3 contains 16 residues. Losses at the gene ends were 0 bases for V and 0 bases for J; bases not matched to a gene: 3. Germline CDR1 is LGHNA and CDR2 is YNFKEQ. The CDR3 is CASSQEDRVMNTEAFF. The CDR3 DNA is TGTGCCAGCAGCCAAGAGGACAGGGTAATGAACACTGAAGCTTTCTTT.

The genes are TRBV28 and TRBJ2-7; TRBD2 matches 14 bases. J gave up 5 bases and V 8 bases, and 17 bases lay outside the gene matches. The germline V gene encodes CDR1 MDHEN and CDR2 SYDVKM. The CDR3 consists of 18 residues. The CDR3 DNA reads as TGTGCCAGCTCGACCCCCTCCGGGACTAGCGGGAGTAAAGACGAGCAGTACTTC. Translation: CASSTPSGTSGSKDEQYF.

The V and J genes are TRBV27 and TRBJ2-7; D is unclear. Germline assignment: CDR1 MNHEY and CDR2 SMNVEV (reference sequence). The V end was cut by 5 bases, the J end by 6 bases, with 11 bases between. There are 12 residues in the CDR3. The CDR3 loop reads CASSPIPGEQYF. In DNA, the CDR3 is TGTGCCAGCAGTCCCATCCCAGGCGAGCAGTACTTC.

The chain recombines TRBV6-1 with TRBJ2-7, with TRBD1 as a possible D gene (6 bases). In germline, CDR1 is MNHNS, CDR2 SASEGT. There are 12 residues in the CDR3. Trimming left V 6 bases short and J 2 bases short, with 8 bases between. This CDR3 reads CASRDRTYEQYF. CDR3 nucleotides: TGTGCCAGCAGGGACAGAACCTACGAGCAGTACTTC.

This clone occurred once. The genes are TRBV4-3 and TRBJ1-3; D gene uncertain. V was clipped by 0 bases and J by 0 bases, with 12 bases between them. This CDR3 is built from 17 residues. Per germline, CDR1 LGHNA and CDR2 YSLEER. CDR3 in DNA: TGCGCCAGCAGCCAAGATCTATACAGCATCTCTGGAAACACCATATATTTT. Translation gives CASSQDLYSISGNTIYF.

V gene TRBV5-4 combines with J gene TRBJ2-5; 10 bases agree with TRBD2. The germline V gene has CDR1 SGHNT and CDR2 YYREEE (reference sequence). The length of the CDR3 is 16 residues. V was pared by 6 bases and J by 7 bases, with 15 bases of the junction left unmatched. In nucleotides, the CDR3 is TGTGCCAGCACCCCTTATCCTAGCGGGGGTGCTGGGACCCAGTACTTC. It is translated as CASTPYPSGGAGTQYF.

The V gene is TRBV6-1, the J gene TRBJ2-1, with D possibly being TRBD2 (6 bases). Germline V gene sequence: CDR1 MNHNS, CDR2 SASEGT. With 3 bases removed from V and 0 bases from J, the gap between germline ends came to 6 bases. The CDR3 contains 14 residues. CDR3 in DNA: TGTGCCAGCAGTGAGGAGGGCTCCTACAATGAGCAGTTCTTC. Its protein is CASSEEGSYNEQFF.

This sequence joins TRBV7-9 and TRBJ2-3; D is possibly TRBD2 (6 bases). There are 16 residues in the CDR3. The V end lost 5 bases, the J end lost 5 bases, and 20 bases lay between the germline ends. Germline V lookup: CDR1 SEHNR, CDR2 FQNEAQ (reference sequence). CDR3 coding DNA: TGTGCCAGCAGCCCGCGACTAGTGGGATATCAAGATACGCAGTATTTT. It translates to CASSPRLVGYQDTQYF.

A word on this clone: Other DNA sequences in the same sample also yield this CDR3. The chain has TRBV6-1 and TRBJ2-5; 9 nucleotides align to TRBD1. The germline V gene encodes CDR1 MNHNS and CDR2 SASEGT. The ends lost 5 bases at V and 5 bases at J; junction bases unmatched: 9. There are 15 residues in the CDR3. CDR3 in DNA: TGTGCCAGCAGTCTCAATACAGGGGGCGGGGAGACCCAGTACTTC. This translates into CASSLNTGGGETQYF.

The V call is TRBV30, the J call TRBJ2-6; possibly TRBD2 for D (6 bases). Germline CDR1 reads GTSNPN; CDR2 reads SVGIG (reference sequence). V was pared by 8 bases and J by 2 bases, with 13 bases between. This CDR3 has 14 amino acids. The CDR3 loop is CAGSLAAGANVLTF. CDR3 coding DNA: TGTGCCGGGTCATTAGCGGCTGGGGCCAACGTCCTGACTTTC.

The rearrangement uses TRBV30 and TRBJ2-2; TRBD2 is a possible D gene (6 bases). Germline assignment: CDR1 GTSNPN and CDR2 SVGIG (reference sequence). V shed 2 bases and J shed 4 bases, with 11 bases lying between them. This CDR3 is built from 14 residues. The chain's CDR3 is CAWSLRGRTGELFF. In nucleotides, the CDR3 is TGTGCCTGGAGTTTGCGGGGCCGCACCGGGGAGCTGTTTTTT.

The V and J genes are TRBV7-8 and TRBJ2-6; D might be TRBD1 (5 bases). V was cut by 2 bases and J by 2 bases, with 10 bases left in between. The germline V gene encodes CDR1 SGHVS and CDR2 FQNEAQ. There are 16 residues in the CDR3. The CDR3 coding sequence is TGTGCCAGCAGCTTACGAAGGGGCACTGGGGCCAACGTCCTGACTTTC. Protein: CASSLRRGTGANVLTF.

This clone was recorded only once. The chain is built from TRBV2 and TRBJ2-4, with D perhaps TRBD1 (6 bases). The germline CDR1 and CDR2 sequences are SNHLY and FYNNEI. V lost 11 bases, J lost 8 bases, and 22 bases lay in between. The CDR3 covers 14 residues. CDR3 protein: CAAGKQGAVDIQYF. The CDR3 region has the DNA TGTGCCGCGGGTAAACAGGGCGCGGTAGACATTCAGTACTTC.

The J gene is TRBJ2-3, the V gene TRBV1; the table gives TRBD2 as D, unverified against the DNA. TRBV1 is labeled a pseudogene. This CDR3 region has 15 residues. CDR3 bases: TGCACCAGCAGCTCTAAACCGGGGGAGACAGATACGCAGTATTTT. Its translation is CTSSSKPGETDTQYF.

The V gene is TRBV2, the J gene TRBJ1-2, with 7 bases fitting TRBD1. The germline gives CDR1 SNHLY, CDR2 FYNNEI. V was pared by 5 bases and J by 7 bases, with 10 bases of the junction left unmatched. CDR3 size: 14 residues. Here the CDR3 reads CASSQNRGLSGYTF. DNA of the CDR3: TGTGCCAGCAGTCAAAACAGGGGATTGTCTGGCTACACCTTC.

V gene TRBV7-9 combines with J gene TRBJ1-6; 7 bases align to TRBD1. Germline trimming cut 6 bases from V and 8 bases from J; bases unmatched to any gene: 10. CDR3 length equals 15 residues. CDR1 SEHNR and CDR2 FQNEAQ come from the germline V gene (reference sequence). The CDR3 nucleotides read TGTGCCAGCAGGCTTGCGGAGACAGGGTATTCACCCCTCCACTTT. It translates to CASRLAETGYSPLHF.

The chain combines TRBV6-6 with TRBJ1-1; 7 bases fit TRBD1. After removal of 7 bases from V and 9 bases from J, the junction contained 11 bases not matched to a gene. Germline V gene sequence: CDR1 MNHNY, CDR2 SVGAGI (reference sequence). The CDR3 runs 13 residues. The CDR3 sequence: CASTAGQERQAFF. The DNA of the CDR3 is TGTGCCAGCACGGCTGGACAGGAACGCCAAGCTTTCTTT.